This TCR beta chain was profiled in a study of cytomegalovirus exposure and HLA in healthy donors. With 60 Vbeta and 13 Jbeta primers, the PCR was carried out. Produced via immunoSEQ multiplex PCR; TCRdb's table is partial and in-frame only. The sample lists 120,000 or so clones; around three quarters were seen once. This CDR3 is 13 amino acids long. The germline V gene encodes CDR1 SSHAT and CDR2 FNYEAQ (reference sequence). This clone showed up just a few times. Its matching antigen is unknown. Germline is not matched at one junction end, which may reflect a read error. Study findings and constraints: Trimming of TCR beta V- and J-genes showed a link, identified in a later analysis, to a missense DCLRE1C variant.

Sequencing input: PBMCs. The sequence derives from a woman in her forties in good health and CMV-seropositive. V is TRBV7-7 and J is TRBJ1-1; unclear D gene. CDR3 nucleotides: TGTGCTAGCAGCCCGACGGGGTCTACTGAAGCTTTCTTT. Residues: CASSPTGSTEAFF.